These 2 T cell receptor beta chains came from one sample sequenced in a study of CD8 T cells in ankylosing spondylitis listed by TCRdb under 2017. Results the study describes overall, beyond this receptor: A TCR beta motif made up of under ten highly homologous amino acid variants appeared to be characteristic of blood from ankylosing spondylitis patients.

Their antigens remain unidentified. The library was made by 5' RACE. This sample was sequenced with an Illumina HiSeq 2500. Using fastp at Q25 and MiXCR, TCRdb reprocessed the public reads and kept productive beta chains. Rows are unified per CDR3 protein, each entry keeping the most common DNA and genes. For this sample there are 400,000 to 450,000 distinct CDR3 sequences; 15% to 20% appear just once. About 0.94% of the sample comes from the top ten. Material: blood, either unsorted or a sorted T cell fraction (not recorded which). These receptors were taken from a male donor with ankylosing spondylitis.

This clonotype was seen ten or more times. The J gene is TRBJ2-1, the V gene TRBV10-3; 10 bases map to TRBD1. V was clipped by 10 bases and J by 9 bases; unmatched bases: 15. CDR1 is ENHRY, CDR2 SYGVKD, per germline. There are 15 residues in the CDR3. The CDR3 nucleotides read TGTGCCAGCCGGACAGGGGGTGGATGGTCCACTGAGCAGTTCTTC. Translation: CASRTGGGWSTEQFF.

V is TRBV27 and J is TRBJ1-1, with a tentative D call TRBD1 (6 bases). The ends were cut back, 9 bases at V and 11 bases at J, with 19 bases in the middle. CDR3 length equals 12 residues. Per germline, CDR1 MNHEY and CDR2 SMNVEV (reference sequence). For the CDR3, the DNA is TGTGCCAGTGCCCCGGGACATGGGATTGCTTTCTTT. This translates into CASAPGHGIAFF.